These 20 T cell receptor beta chains were sequenced from one sample in a study of technical replicates of blood from a handful of donors. Clones were read by immunoSEQ multiplex PCR, and TCRdb kept only the in-frame ones, dropping some. The sample includes just over 75,000 clones, 93% of them seen just once. Material: T cells isolated from PBMCs. The receptors originated from a human donor in good health.

The J gene is TRBJ1-5, the V gene TRBV4-1; 8 positions agree with TRBD1. Trimming cost V 5 bases and J 4 bases; bases outside gene matches: 1. The CDR3 sequence is 13 residues long. The V gene's germline CDR1 is MGHRA and CDR2 YSYEKL. In DNA, the CDR3 is TGCGCCAGCAGCTGGACAGGGAATCAGCCCCAGCATTTT. This translates into CASSWTGNQPQHF.

The chain has TRBV6-5 and TRBJ2-7; tentatively, D is TRBD1 (6 bases). V lost 5 bases and J lost 4, with 9 bases in between. Germline-derived CDR1 and CDR2 are MNHEY and SVGAGI. The CDR3 length is 12 residues. CDR3 sequence: CASSPRGYEQYF. The CDR3 coding sequence is TGTGCCAGCAGTCCGAGGGGGTACGAGCAGTACTTC.

V and J are TRBV4-3 and TRBJ2-2, with D possibly TRBD1 on 6 matching bases. The CDR3 is 14 residues long. Germline V gene lookup returns CDR1 LGHNA and CDR2 YSLEER. V was clipped by 8 bases and J by 5 bases, with 15 bases between them. This CDR3 is CASGRGSSTGELFF. As DNA, the CDR3 is TGCGCCAGCGGAAGGGGGTCTTCGACCGGGGAGCTGTTTTTT.

V and J are TRBV30 and TRBJ1-2; 9 nucleotides match TRBD1. The CDR3 extends over 15 amino acids. CDR1 is GTSNPN, CDR2 SVGIG, per germline (reference sequence). Trimming cost V 2 bases and J 6 bases; bases outside gene matches: 10. For the CDR3, the DNA is TGTGCCTGGAGTAAGGGGGACAGGGTATTAAATGGCTACACCTTC. Translated, it gives CAWSKGDRVLNGYTF.

The rearrangement joins TRBV9 to TRBJ2-7, with a tentative D call TRBD2 (6 bases). This CDR3 is 16 amino acids long. The V gene lost 2 bases and the J gene lost 1 base, with 16 bases spanning the gap. From germline, CDR1 is SGDLS and CDR2 YYNGEE. CDR3 protein: CASSVNQAGTSYEQYF. The CDR3 bases are TGTGCCAGCAGCGTTAATCAGGCGGGAACATCCTACGAGCAGTACTTC.

The chain carries TRBV27 and TRBJ1-2; 7 bases map to TRBD1. J lost 0 bases, V lost 3 bases, and 1 base had no gene match. The CDR3 runs to 14 residues. Germline V lookup: CDR1 MNHEY, CDR2 SMNVEV (reference sequence). The CDR3 bases are TGTGCCAGCAGTTTTGGACAGGCTAACTATGGCTACACCTTC. Protein product: CASSFGQANYGYTF.

The J gene is TRBJ2-5, the V gene TRBV19, with a possible D match to TRBD1 (5 bases). Germline V CDR1 and CDR2: LNHDA, SQIVND (reference sequence). The CDR3 is 16 amino acids. V lost 0 bases and J 0 bases, leaving 11 bases between the germline ends. DNA for the CDR3: TGTGCCAGTAGTATAGATCCCCAGGGAAACCAAGAGACCCAGTACTTC. Residues: CASSIDPQGNQETQYF.

V is TRBV21-1 and J is TRBJ1-5; the listed D gene, TRBD1, was not tested against the DNA. TRBV21-1 is classified as a pseudogene. The CDR3 spans 19 residues. The CDR3 region has the DNA TGTGCCAGCAGCGCATCCGCCGGGACAGTTTTTTATAGCAATCAGCCCCAGCATTTT. Protein sequence: CASSASAGTVFYSNQPQHF.

This chain uses TRBV2 with TRBJ1-1, with TRBD1 identical over 8 bases. V was clipped by 6 bases and J by 0 bases; unmatched bases: 9. Germline values: CDR1 SNHLY, CDR2 FYNNEI. The CDR3 has 16 amino acids. This chain's CDR3 is CASRSDRGRLNTEAFF. For the CDR3, the DNA is TGTGCCAGCAGGTCTGACAGGGGCCGCTTGAACACTGAAGCTTTCTTT.

J is TRBJ2-1 and V is TRBV28; D remains unclear. This CDR3 spans 12 amino acids. Trimming left V 3 bases short and J 7 bases short, with 7 bases between. CDR1 is MDHEN and CDR2 is SYDVKM in the germline V gene. Here the CDR3 DNA reads TGTGCCAGCAGTTTTCTCGCGAATGAGCAGTTCTTC. Its protein product is CASSFLANEQFF.

This chain uses TRBV10-2 with TRBJ2-2, with 8 bases aligning to TRBD2. V dropped 3 bases and J dropped 2; count of bases not matched to a gene: 5. The CDR3 runs to 16 residues. Germline CDR1 and CDR2: WSHSY and SAAADI. CDR3 region: CASSDLREENTGELFF. The CDR3 coding sequence is TGCGCCAGCAGTGATTTGCGGGAGGAAAACACCGGGGAGCTGTTTTTT.

In its sample, this clone was seen many times. The chain couples TRBV9 to TRBJ2-1, with a weak D call TRBD2 (6 bases). The ends were cut back, 0 bases at V and 3 bases at J, with 13 bases in the middle. This CDR3 spans 16 amino acids. Looked up from germline, CDR1 is SGDLS and CDR2 is YYNGEE. The DNA of the CDR3 is TGTGCCAGCAGCGTAGGGGCTAGCGAACTCTACAATGAGCAGTTCTTC. Translated: CASSVGASELYNEQFF.

The rearrangement links TRBV5-1 to TRBJ2-1, with D uncertain. Trimming pared 2 bases from V and 0 bases from J, leaving 9 bases between. The CDR3 loop spans 15 amino acids. Germline values: CDR1 SGHRS, CDR2 YFSETQ. CDR3 sequence (DNA): TGCGCCAGCAGCTTAGATAGCTTCTCCTACAATGAGCAGTTCTTC. The encoded protein is CASSLDSFSYNEQFF.

Here the CDR3 reads CATHGANIQYF. In DNA form, the CDR3 reads TGTGCCACCCATGGGGCAAACATTCAGTACTTC. The rearrangement links TRBV6-5 to TRBJ2-4, with TRBD1 as a possible D gene (5 bases). Trimming stripped 10 bases from V and 6 bases from J, with 10 bases between. This CDR3 contains 11 residues. Germline loops: CDR1 MNHEY, CDR2 SVGAGI.

The chain links TRBV5-8 to TRBJ2-4; 13 nucleotides match TRBD2. V shed 4 bases, J shed 6 bases, and the junction held 7 bases outside the gene matches. The CDR3 sequence is 16 residues long. Germline V gene sequence: CDR1 SGHTS, CDR2 YDEGEE. The CDR3 bases are TGTGCCAGCAGCCCTGGACTAGCGGGAGAGGGAAACATTCAGTACTTC. It codes for CASSPGLAGEGNIQYF.

The table lists this clone with a few counts. This rearrangement joins TRBV7-9 to TRBJ2-1; 14 bases line up with TRBD2. Per the germline V gene, CDR1 is SEHNR and CDR2 is FQNEAQ (reference sequence). The CDR3 is 15 residues long. V shed 4 bases, J shed 9 bases, and the junction held 5 bases outside the gene matches. CDR3 residues: CASSSRLAGGGEQFF. CDR3 DNA sequence: TGTGCCAGCAGCTCCCGACTAGCGGGAGGGGGTGAGCAGTTCTTC.

J is TRBJ2-7 and V is TRBV6-5; 7 bases are shared with TRBD2. The J segment lost 0 bases and the V segment lost 2 bases, leaving 7 bases of the junction unmatched. The CDR3 length is 16 residues. Germline V gene lookup returns CDR1 MNHEY and CDR2 SVGAGI. Here the CDR3 DNA reads TGTGCCAGCAGTTACGGGGAGGGAGTTGGCTCCTACGAGCAGTACTTC. This codes for CASSYGEGVGSYEQYF.

The rearrangement joins TRBV10-3 to TRBJ2-1, with unresolved D. The germline V gene has CDR1 ENHRY and CDR2 SYGVKD. The CDR3 contains 12 residues. Trimming left V 8 bases short and J 10 bases short, with 15 bases between. This CDR3 reads CAIGPPRPEQFF. The DNA for the CDR3 is TGTGCCATCGGGCCGCCCCGCCCAGAGCAGTTCTTC.

V and J are TRBV11-1 and TRBJ2-7, with TRBD2 identical over 8 bases. Germline V CDR1 and CDR2: SGHAT, FQDESV (reference sequence). The CDR3 sequence is 14 residues long. Trimming at V came to 5 bases and at J to 2 bases, leaving 5 bases not matched to a gene. CDR3 sequence: CASSPFSGTYEQYF. The CDR3 DNA sequence: TGTGCCAGCAGCCCATTTAGCGGGACCTACGAGCAGTACTTC.

The chain joins TRBV15 to TRBJ2-4; D unresolved. This CDR3 spans 13 amino acids. The germline gives CDR1 LNHNV, CDR2 YYDKDF (reference sequence). V was clipped by 0 bases and J by 5 bases, with 5 bases between them. In nucleotides, the CDR3 is TGTGCCACCAGCAGAGATTGGCAAAACATTCAGTACTTC. Translation: CATSRDWQNIQYF.